This TCR beta chain was profiled in a study of blood T cell repertoires in COVID-19. The wider study: Specimens from acute and convalescent COVID-19 originated in the United States, Italy and Spain. T cells, B-cell-depleted T cells, or PBMCs provided the cDNA or gDNA that served as material.

V lost 6 bases, J lost 3 bases, and 15 bases lay in between. Germline lookup yields CDR1 LNHDA and CDR2 SQIVND (reference sequence). The CDR3 loop spans 14 amino acids. This clone was found once. The assay was immunoSEQ multiplex PCR, and TCRdb's table has in-frame clones only and misses some. The sample lists roughly 71,000 clones; approximately 88% were seen once. The rearrangement joins TRBV19 to TRBJ2-7; D perhaps matches TRBD2 (5 bases). The sequence came from a man aged 50-60 years with acute or convalescent COVID-19. Sequenced input: peripheral blood. DNA of the CDR3: TGTGCCAGTAGCGCGGAGGTTGGCGTCTACGAGCAGTACTTC. It is translated as CASSAEVGVYEQYF.